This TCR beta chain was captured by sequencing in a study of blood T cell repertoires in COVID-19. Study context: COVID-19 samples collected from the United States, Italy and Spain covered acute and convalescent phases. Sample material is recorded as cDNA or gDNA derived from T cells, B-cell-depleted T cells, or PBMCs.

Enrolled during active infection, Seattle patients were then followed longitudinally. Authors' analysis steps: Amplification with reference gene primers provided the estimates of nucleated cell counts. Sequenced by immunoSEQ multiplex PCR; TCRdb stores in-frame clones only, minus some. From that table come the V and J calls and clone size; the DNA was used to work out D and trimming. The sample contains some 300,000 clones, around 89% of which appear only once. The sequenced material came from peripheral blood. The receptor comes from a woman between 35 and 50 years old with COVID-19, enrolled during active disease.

CDR3 loop: CASSLGTGYNQPQHF. For the CDR3, the DNA is TGTGCCAGCTCACTAGGGACTGGTTACAATCAGCCCCAGCATTTT. This chain connects TRBV18 to TRBJ1-5, with a tentative D call TRBD1 (5 bases). The CDR3 extends over 15 amino acids. Germline V gene lookup returns CDR1 KGHSH and CDR2 LQKENI. V was shortened by 4 bases and J by 3 bases, with 13 bases between the two germline ends.